The TCR beta chain described here comes from a study of T cell repertoires in cytomegalovirus infection. Study-wide background: Indications of both CMV infection and matching HLA type were provided by public TCR beta signatures.

Germline CDR1 reads GTSNPN; CDR2 reads SVGIG (reference sequence). The CDR3 runs 17 residues. The V end was cut by 2 bases, the J end by 8 bases, with 25 bases between. Study findings and constraints: The cumulative frequency of public TCR beta families distinguished individuals who carried CMV together with the relevant HLA. HLA-C-restricted CMV-specific TCR beta clonotypes were dominant in the ex vivo response.

Remarks on this clonotype: Its antigen is not identified.

TCRdb itself ran the reads through MiXCR, one entry per CDR3 protein. Of 150,000 to 200,000 distinct CDR3 sequences listed, over 13% are singletons. This TCR was sampled from a human donor in good health (CMV status not recorded). Some clones in this sample may be carry-over from other donors' samples. This sequence joins TRBV30 and TRBJ2-1; tentative D call: TRBD1 (6 bases). Sequenced input: PBMCs. The CDR3 loop is CAWSWFSGTRRMHEQFF. In DNA, the CDR3 is TGTGCCTGGAGTTGGTTCTCCGGGACACGGAGGATGCATGAGCAGTTCTTC.